This T cell receptor beta chain was retrieved from a study of blood T cell repertoires in COVID-19. Per the authors' pipeline: Reference gene primer amplification yielded estimated nucleated cell counts. TCRdb keeps only in-frame clones here, not all; method: immunoSEQ multiplex PCR. V and J calls and clone size are those listed in that table; D and trimming were worked out from the DNA. The sample lists 470,000 or so clones; around 89% were seen once. Germline CDR1 reads SQVTM; CDR2 reads ANQGSEA. Trimming stripped 2 bases from V and 4 bases from J, with 17 bases between. The CDR3 is made up of 15 amino acids.

The rearrangement links TRBV29-1 to TRBJ1-1, with unresolved D. Sequenced sample: peripheral blood. This receptor was obtained from a woman under 40 with acute or convalescent COVID-19. The CDR3 loop reads CSVENWASGGTEAFF. The CDR3 nucleotides are TGCAGCGTTGAAAACTGGGCCTCCGGAGGCACTGAAGCTTTCTTT.